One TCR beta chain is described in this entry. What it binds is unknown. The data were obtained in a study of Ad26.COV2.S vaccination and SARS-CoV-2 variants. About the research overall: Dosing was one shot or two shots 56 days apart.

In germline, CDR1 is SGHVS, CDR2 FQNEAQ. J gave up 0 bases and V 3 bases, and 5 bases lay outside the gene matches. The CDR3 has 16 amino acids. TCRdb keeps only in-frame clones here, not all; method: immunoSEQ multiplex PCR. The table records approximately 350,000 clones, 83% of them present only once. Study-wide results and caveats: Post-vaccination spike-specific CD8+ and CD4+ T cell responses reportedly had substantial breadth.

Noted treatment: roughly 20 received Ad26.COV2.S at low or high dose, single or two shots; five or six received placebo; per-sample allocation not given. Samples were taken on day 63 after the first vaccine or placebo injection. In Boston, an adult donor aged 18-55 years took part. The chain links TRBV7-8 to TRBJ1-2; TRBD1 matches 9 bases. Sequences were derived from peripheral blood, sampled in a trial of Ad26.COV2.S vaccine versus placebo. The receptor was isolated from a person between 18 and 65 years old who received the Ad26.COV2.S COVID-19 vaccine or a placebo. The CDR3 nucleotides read TGTGCCAGCAGCTTGAGGGGACAGGGAGCTAACTATGGCTACACCTTC. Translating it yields CASSLRGQGANYGYTF.